A single sample gave rise to the 10 T cell receptor beta chains below, sequenced in a study of blood T cell repertoires in COVID-19. Libraries were prepared by immunoSEQ multiplex PCR; TCRdb keeps only in-frame clonotypes and omits some of them. Of 300,000 to 350,000 clones listed, just under 90% are singletons. Sequences were obtained from PBMCs or T cells enriched from blood (not recorded which). These receptors were taken from a woman aged 25 to 39 who had recovered from COVID-19.

J is TRBJ2-5 and V is TRBV4-3; 9 positions match TRBD2. Germline V gives CDR1 LGHNA, CDR2 YSLEER. The V segment lost 1 base and the J segment 5 bases; nucleotides outside the gene matches: 11. The CDR3 length is 17 residues. The CDR3 region is CASSQGSSGIIPETQYF. The CDR3 DNA reads TGCGCCAGCAGCCAAGGCTCTAGCGGGATAATTCCGGAGACCCAGTACTTC.

The V gene is TRBV11-2, the J gene TRBJ2-7; 7 nucleotides align to TRBD1. Germline V CDR1 and CDR2: SGHAT, FQNNGV. V shed 5 bases and J 0 bases; nucleotides not matched to a gene: 10. The CDR3 is 16 amino acids. Here the CDR3 DNA reads TGTGCCAGCAGCCTCTCGACAGGGTCTATCTCCTACGAGCAGTACTTC. Translated, it gives CASSLSTGSISYEQYF.

The V gene is TRBV7-2, the J gene TRBJ2-1, with a weak D call TRBD2 (6 bases). Germline V CDR1 and CDR2: SGHTA, FQGNSA. V dropped 3 bases and J dropped 10 bases, with 16 bases sitting between them. This CDR3 has 14 residues. CDR3 protein: CASSFGGGLMEQFF. The CDR3 coding sequence is TGTGCCAGCAGCTTTGGGGGAGGCCTCATGGAGCAGTTCTTC.

V usage is TRBV4-1 and J usage is TRBJ2-3, with TRBD2 matching 12 bases. This CDR3 has 15 amino acids. CDR1 and CDR2 (germline): MGHRA, YSYEKL. The J segment lost 4 bases and the V segment lost 4 bases, leaving 3 bases of the junction unmatched. The CDR3 nucleotides read TGCGCCAGCAGCCCGACTAGCGGGAGTGCAGATACGCAGTATTTT. Translation: CASSPTSGSADTQYF.

The CDR3 here is CASSKDRGVNTEAFF. The CDR3 coding sequence is TGTGCCAGCTCAAAAGACAGGGGGGTGAACACTGAAGCTTTCTTT. The rearrangement links TRBV7-9 to TRBJ1-1, with TRBD1 identical over 9 bases. The V segment lost 8 bases and the J segment 0 bases; nucleotides outside the gene matches: 7. The CDR3 sequence is 15 residues long. Germline loops: CDR1 SEHNR, CDR2 FQNEAQ (reference sequence).

This clone was counted once. This chain connects TRBV19 to TRBJ1-1, with 7 nucleotides matching TRBD1. V lost 10 bases, J lost 0 bases, and 8 bases stayed unmatched. The CDR3 has 14 amino acids. Germline loops: CDR1 LNHDA, CDR2 SQIVND (reference sequence). CDR3 nucleotide sequence: TGTGCCACAGGAAGGGGGCCTATGAACACTGAAGCTTTCTTT. It yields the protein CATGRGPMNTEAFF.

This clone has a handful of counts. The chain recombines TRBV5-1 with TRBJ2-7, with D possibly matching TRBD1 (6 bases). The germline V gene has CDR1 SGHRS and CDR2 YFSETQ. Trimming left V 0 bases short and J 2 bases short, with 9 bases between. This CDR3 region has 14 residues. The CDR3 bases are TGCGCCAGCAGCTTGGGGACAGAGCCCTACGAGCAGTACTTC. It yields the protein CASSLGTEPYEQYF. The full variable domain, its missing parts supplied by reference TRBV5-1 and TRBJ2-7, is KAGVTQTPRYLIKTRGQQVTLSCSPISGHRSVSWYQQTPGQGLQFLFEYFSETQRNKGNFPGRFSGRQFSNSRSEMNVSTLELGDSALYLCASSLGTEPYEQYFGPGTRLTVT.

The rearrangement joins TRBV9 to TRBJ2-7, with 11 bases lining up with TRBD2. V was clipped by 3 bases and J by 6 bases; unmatched bases: 20. CDR3 length: 19 residues. Germline loops: CDR1 SGDLS, CDR2 YYNGEE. The CDR3 DNA follows: TGTGCCAGCAGCGAGGCCGGCGGTTTTTGGGGGCTAGCGGGAGGCGAGCAGTACTTC. The encoded protein is CASSEAGGFWGLAGGEQYF.

The rearrangement uses TRBV13 and TRBJ1-4; 8 bases align to TRBD1. After removal of 5 bases from V and 5 bases from J, the junction contained 4 bases not matched to a gene. This CDR3 region has 14 residues. Germline assignment: CDR1 PRHDT and CDR2 FYEKMQ (reference sequence). The CDR3 reads CASSVDRANEKLFF. DNA of the CDR3: TGTGCCAGCAGCGTGGACAGGGCAAATGAAAAACTGTTTTTT.

The V call is TRBV18, the J call TRBJ2-2, with D tentatively TRBD2 (5 bases). Germline V gives CDR1 KGHSH, CDR2 LQKENI. Trimming left V 3 bases short and J 0 bases short, with 14 bases between. The CDR3 has 17 residues. The CDR3 region has the DNA TGTGCCAGCTCACCCTCCCTTTCGGGAACGAACACCGGGGAGCTGTTTTTT. It translates to CASSPSLSGTNTGELFF.